This passage covers 9 T cell receptor beta chains from one sample sequenced in a study of cytomegalovirus exposure and HLA in healthy donors. PCR primers comprised 60 Vbeta and 13 Jbeta primers. Clones were read by immunoSEQ multiplex PCR, and TCRdb kept only the in-frame ones, dropping some. The table has 150,000 to 200,000 clones, approximately 84% seen once; the top ten hold approximately 2.5%. Sequenced sample: PBMCs. The receptors originated from a young man in good health and CMV-seropositive.

The count of this clone is one. The gene calls are TRBV5-6 and TRBJ2-5, with TRBD2 matching over 10 bases. The DNA end favors TRBJ2-7, so the J call may be wrong. Germline V gene sequence: CDR1 SGHDT, CDR2 YYEEEE. The CDR3 covers 14 residues. CDR3 sequence (DNA): TGTGCCAGCAGCTTTCTAGCGGGAGTTTCCGAGCAGTACTTC. Its protein product is CASSFLAGVSEQYF.

CDR3 sequence reads: CASSQSPAGVVLV. CDR3 DNA sequence: TGTGCCAGCAGCCAAAGCCCAGCGGGAGTGGTCCTTGTC. The rearrangement joins TRBV14 to TRBJ2-7, with TRBD2 matching 8 bases. The CDR3 consists of 13 residues. Germline V lookup: CDR1 SGHDN, CDR2 FVKESK.

The V and J genes are TRBV19 and TRBJ2-2; 13 nucleotides agree with TRBD2. The CDR3 is 17 residues long. The V gene end was trimmed by 7 bases and the J gene end by 1 base; junction bases not matched to a gene: 6. The germline gives CDR1 LNHDA, CDR2 SQIVND (reference sequence). The CDR3 sequence: CASTPTSGRRNTGELFF. The CDR3 DNA reads as TGTGCCAGTACCCCGACTAGCGGGAGGAGGAACACCGGGGAGCTGTTTTTT.

This chain links TRBV2 with TRBJ2-7, with TRBD1 matching 11 bases. Germline V gene sequence: CDR1 SNHLY, CDR2 FYNNEI. The CDR3 runs 15 residues. The J segment lost 6 bases and the V segment lost 6 bases, leaving 10 bases of the junction unmatched. CDR3 in DNA: TGTGCCAGCAGGGAGGACAGGGGGCGGACTATCGAGCAGTACTTC. The encoded protein is CASREDRGRTIEQYF.

The chain has TRBV30 and TRBJ1-2; 7 bases are shared with TRBD1. V gave up 4 bases and J gave up 8 bases; unmatched junction bases: 13. The CDR3 totals 14 residues. Germline V CDR1 and CDR2: GTSNPN, SVGIG (reference sequence). The CDR3 region is CAWNHRGTLFGYTF. As DNA, the CDR3 is TGTGCCTGGAATCACAGGGGCACCCTATTCGGCTACACCTTC. Filled out from reference TRBV30 and TRBJ1-2, the complete variable domain reads SQTIHQWPATLVQPVGSPLSLECTVEGTSNPNLYWYRQAAGRGLQLLFYSVGIGQISSEVPQNLSASRPQDRQFILSSKKLLLSDSGFYLCAWNHRGTLFGYTFGSGTRLTVV.

The CDR3 DNA is TGTGCCAGCAGTGAAGGCGTAGATTATCAGCCCCAGCATTTT. Translated, it gives CASSEGVDYQPQHF. The genes are TRBV6-1 and TRBJ1-5; D ambiguous. This CDR3 has 14 amino acids. In germline, CDR1 is MNHNS, CDR2 SASEGT. Trimming took off 1 base at V and 5 bases at J, with 9 bases between the two ends.

The gene calls are TRBV27 and TRBJ1-4, with D hard to call. V was shortened by 1 base and J by 4 bases, with 16 bases between the two germline ends. This CDR3 spans 17 amino acids. Per germline, CDR1 MNHEY and CDR2 SMNVEV (reference sequence). CDR3 DNA: TGTGCCAGCAGTTTATTACCCCCCCGCCGGGATAATGAAAAACTGTTTTTT. Residues: CASSLLPPRRDNEKLFF. Full variable domain (outside the CDR3, taken from reference TRBV27 and TRBJ1-4): EAQVTQNPRYLITVTGKKLTVTCSQNMNHEYMSWYRQDPGLGLRQIYYSMNVEVTDKGDVPEGYKVSRKEKRNFPLILESPSPNQTSLYFCASSLLPPRRDNEKLFFGSGTQLSVL.

This CDR3 is CASSPGRAYGYTF. The DNA for the CDR3 is TGTGCCAGCAGTCCAGGGAGGGCCTATGGCTACACCTTC. The V gene is TRBV4-2, the J gene TRBJ1-2; a weak D match, TRBD1 (5 bases). The CDR3 runs to 13 residues. Trimming took 6 bases from V and 4 from J, leaving 12 bases between them. Germline CDR1 is LGHNA and CDR2 is YNFKEQ.

This rearrangement joins TRBV6-5 to TRBJ1-3, with a weak D call TRBD1 (5 bases). Germline V gene lookup returns CDR1 MNHEY and CDR2 SVGAGI. V was pared by 0 bases and J by 4 bases, with 13 bases between. CDR3 length equals 16 residues. Here the CDR3 reads CASSYSRVPGGNTIYF. For the CDR3, the DNA is TGTGCCAGCAGTTACTCGAGAGTGCCAGGGGGAAACACCATATATTTT.